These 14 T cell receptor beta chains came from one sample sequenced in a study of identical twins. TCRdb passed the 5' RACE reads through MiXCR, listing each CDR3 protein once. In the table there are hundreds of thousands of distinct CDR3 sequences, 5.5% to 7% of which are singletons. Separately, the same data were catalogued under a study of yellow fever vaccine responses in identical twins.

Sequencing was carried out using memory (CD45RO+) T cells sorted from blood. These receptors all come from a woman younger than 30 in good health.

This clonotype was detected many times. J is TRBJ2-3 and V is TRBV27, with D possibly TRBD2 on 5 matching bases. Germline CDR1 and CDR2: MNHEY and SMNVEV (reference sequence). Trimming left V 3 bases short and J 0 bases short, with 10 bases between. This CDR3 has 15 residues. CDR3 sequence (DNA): TGTGCCAGCAGTTTTGAGCGGAGAAGCACAGATACGCAGTATTTT. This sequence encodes CASSFERRSTDTQYF.

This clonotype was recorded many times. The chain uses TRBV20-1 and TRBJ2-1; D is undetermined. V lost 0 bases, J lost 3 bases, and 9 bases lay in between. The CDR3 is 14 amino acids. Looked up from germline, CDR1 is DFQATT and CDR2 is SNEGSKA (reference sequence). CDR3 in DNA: TGCAGTGCTAGAGATCGGGTCAACTACAATGAGCAGTTCTTC. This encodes CSARDRVNYNEQFF.

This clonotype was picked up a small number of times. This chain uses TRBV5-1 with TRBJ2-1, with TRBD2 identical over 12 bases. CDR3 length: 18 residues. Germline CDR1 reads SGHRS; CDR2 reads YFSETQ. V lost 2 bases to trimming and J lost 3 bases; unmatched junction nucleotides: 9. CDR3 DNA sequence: TGCGCCAGCAGCTTACCCCTAGCGGGAGGGAGGGACTACAATGAGCAGTTCTTC. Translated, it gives CASSLPLAGGRDYNEQFF.

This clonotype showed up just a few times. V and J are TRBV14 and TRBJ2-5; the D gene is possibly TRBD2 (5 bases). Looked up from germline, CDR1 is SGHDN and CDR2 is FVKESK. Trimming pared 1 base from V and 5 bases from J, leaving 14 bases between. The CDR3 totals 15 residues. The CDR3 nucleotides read TGTGCCAGCAGCCAAGCTTCGGGGAGATGGGAGACCCAGTACTTC. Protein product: CASSQASGRWETQYF.

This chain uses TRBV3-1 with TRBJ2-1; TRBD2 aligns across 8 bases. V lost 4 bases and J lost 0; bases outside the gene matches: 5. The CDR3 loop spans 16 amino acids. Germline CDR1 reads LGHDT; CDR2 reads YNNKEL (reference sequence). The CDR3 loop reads CASSRDSGSSYNEQFF. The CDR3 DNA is TGTGCCAGCAGCCGAGACAGCGGGAGCTCCTACAATGAGCAGTTCTTC.

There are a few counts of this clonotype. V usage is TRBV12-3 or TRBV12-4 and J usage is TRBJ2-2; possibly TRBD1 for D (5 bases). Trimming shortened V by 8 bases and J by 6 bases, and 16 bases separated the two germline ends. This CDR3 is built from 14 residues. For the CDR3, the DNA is TGTGCCAGCCTACGAGCAGGGTACGCCGGGGAGCTGTTTTTT. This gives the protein CASLRAGYAGELFF.

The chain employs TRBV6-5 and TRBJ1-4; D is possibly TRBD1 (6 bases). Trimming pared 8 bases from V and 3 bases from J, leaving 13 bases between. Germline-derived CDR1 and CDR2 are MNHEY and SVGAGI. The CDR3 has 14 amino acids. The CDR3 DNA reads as TGTGCCAGCGTCCTGGGGGCGTCTAATGAAAAACTGTTTTTT. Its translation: CASVLGASNEKLFF.

The CDR3, as DNA: TGTGCCAGCAGTTTTCCCCCTGGCAGGGGGCGACGGGATACGCAGTATTTT. This sequence encodes CASSFPPGRGRRDTQYF. The chain recombines TRBV27 with TRBJ2-3; 8 nucleotides line up with TRBD1. CDR3 length: 17 amino acids. Germline CDR1 and CDR2: MNHEY and SMNVEV (reference sequence). Trimming at V came to 3 bases and at J to 6 bases, leaving 14 bases not matched to a gene.

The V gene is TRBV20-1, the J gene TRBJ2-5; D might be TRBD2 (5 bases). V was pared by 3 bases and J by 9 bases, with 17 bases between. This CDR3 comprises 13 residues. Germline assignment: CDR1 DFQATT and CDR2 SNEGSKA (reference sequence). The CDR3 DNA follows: TGCAGTGCTAGCGAGGGCAGTCTGGAGGCCCAGTACTTC. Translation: CSASEGSLEAQYF.

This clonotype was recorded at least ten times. CDR3 region: CASSFNGRAGDTQYF. The CDR3, as DNA: TGTGCCAGCAGCTTCAACGGGAGGGCCGGAGATACGCAGTATTTT. V gene TRBV11-2 combines with J gene TRBJ2-3; 8 positions agree with TRBD2. This CDR3 is 15 amino acids long. The germline gives CDR1 SGHAT, CDR2 FQNNGV. Trimming removed 3 bases from V and 5 bases from J; junction bases left unmatched: 7.

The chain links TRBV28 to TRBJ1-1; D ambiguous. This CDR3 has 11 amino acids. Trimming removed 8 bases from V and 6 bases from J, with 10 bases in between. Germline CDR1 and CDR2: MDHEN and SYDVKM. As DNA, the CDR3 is TGTGCCAGCCTCACGGCGGCTGAAGCTTTCTTT. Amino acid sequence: CASLTAAEAFF.

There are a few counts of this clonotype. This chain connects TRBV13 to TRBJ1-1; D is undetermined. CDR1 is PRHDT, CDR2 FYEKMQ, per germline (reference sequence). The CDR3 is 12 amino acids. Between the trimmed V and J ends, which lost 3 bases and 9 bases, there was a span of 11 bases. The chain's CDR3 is CASSFVGDKAFF. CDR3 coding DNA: TGTGCCAGCAGCTTCGTCGGCGATAAAGCTTTCTTT.

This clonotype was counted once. CDR3 in amino acids: CASSLEGRASDGYTF. CDR3 DNA sequence: TGCGCCAGCAGCTTGGAGGGCAGGGCTTCAGATGGCTACACCTTC. The chain employs TRBV5-1 and TRBJ1-2; tentative D call: TRBD1 (5 bases). This CDR3 is built from 15 residues. Germline CDR1 and CDR2: SGHRS and YFSETQ. V lost 0 bases and J 6 bases, leaving 15 bases between the germline ends.

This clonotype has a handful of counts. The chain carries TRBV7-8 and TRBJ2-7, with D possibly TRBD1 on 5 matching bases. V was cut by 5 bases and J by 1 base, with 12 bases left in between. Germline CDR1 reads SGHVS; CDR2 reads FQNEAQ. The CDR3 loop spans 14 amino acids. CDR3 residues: CASSPRVGSYEQYV. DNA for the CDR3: TGTGCCAGCAGCCCCAGGGTCGGTTCCTACGAGCAGTACGTC.